The present entry profiles one T cell receptor beta chain with its context. The sample comes from a study of blood T cell repertoires in COVID-19. At the level of the study: The study drew acute and convalescent COVID-19 samples from the United States, Italy and Spain. PBMCs, B-cell-depleted T cells, or T cells were the source of the cDNA or gDNA that made up the material.

In the original processing: Researchers report that nucleated cell counts were estimated from reference gene primer amplification. Generated by immunoSEQ multiplex PCR, the TCRdb table keeps only in-frame clones and is missing some. The V and J calls and clone size are taken from that table; D and trimming were inferred from the DNA. The sample has 210,000 or so clones, about nine tenths seen once; the top ten hold approximately 4.8%. Sample: peripheral blood. The clonotype originates from a man in his fifties or sixties with acute or convalescent COVID-19.

In DNA, the CDR3 is TGTGCCAGCAGTGGCCCGGGACAGGGGGCGAATTCACCCCTCCACTTT. It codes for CASSGPGQGANSPLHF. The genes are TRBV25-1 and TRBJ1-6, with 12 bases aligning to TRBD1. Germline lookup yields CDR1 MGHDK and CDR2 SYGVNS. V lost 4 bases, J lost 7 bases, and 5 bases stayed unmatched. CDR3 length: 16 amino acids.